This passage covers 24 T cell receptor beta chains from one sample sequenced in a study of blood T cells in healthy people across ages. Using a J-beta primer mix together with a sample-barcoded 5' primer, a second PCR was run for roughly 7 to 11 cycles. Using its own MiXCR run on the 5' RACE reads, TCRdb lists one record per CDR3 protein. The data show approximately 1,700,000 distinct CDR3 sequences, about 39% seen once. Sequencing input: blood. The receptor source for this set is a human donor in good health.

This chain joins TRBV20-1 and TRBJ2-7; 7 bases align to TRBD1. With V trimmed by 2 bases and J by 3 bases, 10 bases remained unmatched. This CDR3 has 15 residues. Germline lookup yields CDR1 DFQATT and CDR2 SNEGSKA (reference sequence). Here the CDR3 DNA reads TGCAGTGCTAGACTCCTCCGGGACAGAGACTACGAGCAGTACTTC. It codes for CSARLLRDRDYEQYF.

A single count supports this clonotype. J is TRBJ1-1 and V is TRBV6-2 or TRBV6-3, with no clear D. Germline assignment: CDR1 MNHEY and CDR2 SVGEGT. This CDR3 has 14 amino acids. Trimming took 4 bases from V and 5 from J, leaving 14 bases between them. In DNA, the CDR3 is TGTGCCAGCAGTTCCTACCCTCCGCAAACTGAAGCTTTCTTT. It yields the protein CASSSYPPQTEAFF.

This clonotype turned up a few times. DNA for the CDR3: TGTGCCAGCAGCTTAGACACCAACGTCCTGACTTTC. Its protein product is CASSLDTNVLTF. The chain employs TRBV7-2 and TRBJ2-6; D ambiguous. Germline CDR1 and CDR2: SGHTA and FQGNSA. Trimming shortened V by 1 base and J by 8 bases, and 3 bases separated the two germline ends. The CDR3 loop spans 12 amino acids.

Turning to this clonotype: Since no conserved phenylalanine or tryptophan closes the CDR3, a read error is the likely cause. The chain links TRBV5-4 to TRBJ2-1, with TRBD1 identical over 7 bases. Looked up from germline, CDR1 is SGHNT and CDR2 is YYREEE (reference sequence). J was trimmed by 10 bases and V by 3 bases; bases with no gene match: 10. This CDR3 is built from 14 residues. In DNA, the CDR3 is TGTGCCAGCAGCTCGATGACAGGGTTACAGGAGCAGTTCGTC. It codes for CASSSMTGLQEQFV.

The chain links TRBV7-2 to TRBJ2-3; D gene unclear. V was shortened by 6 bases and J by 8 bases, with 21 bases between the two germline ends. The CDR3 is 15 amino acids. The germline gives CDR1 SGHTA, CDR2 FQGNSA. The CDR3 here is CASSQLSSLAVTQYF. As DNA, the CDR3 is TGTGCCAGCAGTCAACTATCGTCCTTGGCAGTTACGCAGTATTTT.

This clonotype was observed a single time. The conserved phenylalanine or tryptophan normally closing the CDR3 is absent here, so this likely arose from a read error. This chain joins TRBV12-3 or TRBV12-4 and TRBJ1-5; D not resolved. This CDR3 region has 13 residues. Trimming took off 7 bases at V and 8 bases at J, with 15 bases between the two ends. The CDR3 is CASNLGVSEPQHC. The CDR3 DNA is TGTGCCAGCAATCTTGGGGTTTCGGAGCCCCAGCATTGT.

The chain combines TRBV29-1 with TRBJ2-7; TRBD1 matches 9 bases. This CDR3 spans 14 amino acids. Trimming at V came to 5 bases and at J to 2 bases, leaving 7 bases not matched to a gene. Per the germline V gene, CDR1 is SQVTM and CDR2 is ANQGSEA. This CDR3 reads CSVIGTGTPYEQYF. The CDR3 nucleotides are TGCAGCGTTATCGGGACAGGGACCCCCTACGAGCAGTACTTC.

This clonotype was observed at least ten times. V is TRBV10-3 and J is TRBJ2-3; D is uncertain. V was clipped by 2 bases and J by 0 bases, with 3 bases between them. The CDR3 sequence is 13 residues long. CDR1 ENHRY and CDR2 SYGVKD come from the germline V gene. The CDR3, as DNA: TGTGCCATCAGTGAGGACAGCACAGATACGCAGTATTTT. Translating gives CAISEDSTDTQYF.

This chain uses TRBV7-7 with TRBJ2-4, with TRBD1 identical over 9 bases. The end of the DNA is better explained by TRBJ2-5, so the J call may be wrong. Germline lookup yields CDR1 SSHAT and CDR2 FNYEAQ (reference sequence). This CDR3 has 14 residues. The CDR3 sequence is CASSLAGQGQTQYF. The CDR3, as DNA: TGTGCCAGCAGCTTAGCCGGACAGGGGCAGACCCAGTACTTC.

This chain joins TRBV4-3 and TRBJ2-1; 9 bases are a match to TRBD2. Germline values: CDR1 LGHNA, CDR2 YSLEER. After removal of 0 bases from V and 4 bases from J, the junction contained 4 bases not matched to a gene. The CDR3 consists of 16 residues. The DNA for the CDR3 is TGCGCCAGCAGCCAAGATGGGGCGGGGGGGTACAATGAGCAGTTCTTC. It yields the protein CASSQDGAGGYNEQFF.

CDR3 nucleotide sequence: TGCGCCAGCAGCCCCACCGGGGAGACCAAAAACATTCAGTACTTC. It encodes CASSPTGETKNIQYF. The chain uses TRBV5-1 and TRBJ2-4; a weak D match, TRBD2 (5 bases). Germline CDR1 reads SGHRS; CDR2 reads YFSETQ. The CDR3 is 15 amino acids. The germline V and J ends were trimmed by 4 bases and 2 bases, with 13 bases remaining between them.

For this clonotype: One end of the junction varies from germline; a read error may be responsible. This chain joins TRBV6-2 or TRBV6-3 and TRBJ1-5; 9 bases are a match to TRBD1. Germline values: CDR1 MNHEY, CDR2 SVGEGT. CDR3 length: 16 amino acids. The CDR3 loop is CASSSITGTGNRPQHF. The CDR3 region has the DNA TGTGCCAGCAGTTCAATAACCGGGACAGGGAATCGGCCCCAGCATTTT.

Of note for this clonotype: A much larger clone is a single base away; this may be a read error. The chain is built from TRBV20-1 and TRBJ1-4, with TRBD1 identical over 7 bases. The CDR3 has 14 amino acids. The J segment lost 8 bases and the V segment lost 2 bases, leaving 8 bases of the junction unmatched. Germline V gene lookup returns CDR1 DFQATT and CDR2 SNEGSKA (reference sequence). CDR3 nucleotides: TGCAGTGCTAGATCGACAGGGATTACGGAAAAACTGTTTTTT. This gives the protein CSARSTGITEKLFF.

This clonotype was counted a single time. The gene calls are TRBV28 and TRBJ1-5; D uncertain. CDR3 length: 15 residues. Germline V gene lookup returns CDR1 MDHEN and CDR2 SYDVKM. Trimming stripped 7 bases from V and 1 base from J, with 14 bases between. CDR3 sequence: CASTQETLSNQPQHF. In DNA, the CDR3 is TGTGCCAGCACCCAGGAGACATTAAGCAATCAGCCCCAGCATTTT.

The CDR3 bases are TGTGCCAGCAGTTTAGTGGGACGGGACACCGGGGAGCTGTTTTTT. This gives the protein CASSLVGRDTGELFF. This chain uses TRBV27 with TRBJ2-2; D possibly uses TRBD1 or TRBD2 (5 bases each). The CDR3 is 15 amino acids. In germline, CDR1 is MNHEY, CDR2 SMNVEV (reference sequence). The V end was cut by 2 bases, the J end by 3 bases, with 10 bases between.

The chain employs TRBV6-5 and TRBJ1-6, with 8 bases fitting TRBD1. The germline CDR1 and CDR2 sequences are MNHEY and SVGAGI. Germline trimming cut 2 bases from V and 9 bases from J; bases unmatched to any gene: 18. This CDR3 is built from 19 residues. This chain's CDR3 is CASSYGLLETGVFGSPLHF. The CDR3 DNA sequence: TGTGCCAGCAGTTACGGTCTACTTGAGACAGGGGTGTTCGGTTCACCCCTCCACTTT.

The chain uses TRBV20-1 and TRBJ2-3; 9 bases agree with TRBD1. There are 11 residues in the CDR3. Germline loops: CDR1 DFQATT, CDR2 SNEGSKA (reference sequence). The CDR3, as DNA: TGCAGCGGACAGGGGCCATACACGCAGTATTTT. It yields the protein CSGQGPYTQYF.

This clonotype was counted a few times. This chain links TRBV20-1 with TRBJ2-3, with 12 bases fitting TRBD2. Germline V gene sequence: CDR1 DFQATT, CDR2 SNEGSKA (reference sequence). With V trimmed by 6 bases and J by 3 bases, 13 bases remained unmatched. There are 17 residues in the CDR3. CDR3 bases: TGCAGTGCCATCACTCCTACTAGCGGGGGGTTGACAGATACGCAGTATTTT. Its protein product is CSAITPTSGGLTDTQYF.

In this sample, this clonotype turned up a few times. This chain uses TRBV20-1 with TRBJ2-7, with 10 bases that match TRBD1. Germline CDR1 and CDR2: DFQATT and SNEGSKA (reference sequence). The trim removed 6 bases at V and 3 bases at J, leaving 5 bases unmatched. This CDR3 spans 13 amino acids. The DNA of the CDR3 is TGCAGTGCCACCGGGACAGGGGACTACGAGCAGTACTTC. Encoded protein: CSATGTGDYEQYF.

V is TRBV24-1 and J is TRBJ2-1; 14 nucleotides agree with TRBD2. With 4 bases clipped from V and 5 bases from J, the junction kept 0 bases outside the gene matches. The CDR3 spans 15 residues. CDR1 KGHDR and CDR2 SFDVKD come from the germline V gene. CDR3 nucleotide sequence: TGTGCCACCAGTGAGACTAGCGGGGGGGACAATGAGCAGTTCTTC. The encoded protein is CATSETSGGDNEQFF.

This sequence joins TRBV14 and TRBJ2-1; no clear D gene. The J call may be faulty, since TRBJ2-7 better matches the DNA end. Germline CDR1 reads SGHDN; CDR2 reads FVKESK. The CDR3 length is 17 residues. The CDR3 loop reads CASSQEGPNNFYNEQYF. CDR3 DNA: TGTGCCAGCAGCCAAGAGGGCCCCAATAATTTTTACAATGAGCAGTACTTC.

Ten or more counts support this clonotype. The chain links TRBV6-6 to TRBJ2-1; a possible D gene is TRBD2 (6 bases). CDR1 is MNHNY, CDR2 SVGAGI, per germline (reference sequence). Trimming removed 2 bases at V and 8 bases at J, with 7 bases between. The CDR3 is 12 residues long. The CDR3: CASSYGGYEQFF. The CDR3 DNA follows: TGTGCCAGCAGTTACGGGGGGTATGAGCAGTTCTTC.

This clonotype appeared once. The V gene is TRBV20-1, the J gene TRBJ2-2; 7 nucleotides align to TRBD2. Germline CDR1 and CDR2: DFQATT and SNEGSKA (reference sequence). The CDR3 totals 17 residues. Trimming at V came to 1 base and at J to 0 bases, leaving 8 bases not matched to a gene. CDR3 nucleotide sequence: TGCAGTGCTAGAGCATACCTGACTAGCACGAACACCGGGGAGCTGTTTTTT. Protein sequence: CSARAYLTSTNTGELFF.

The rearrangement joins TRBV29-1 to TRBJ1-2; possible D gene TRBD1, 5 bases. With 3 bases removed from V and 4 bases from J, the gap between germline ends came to 12 bases. Germline assignment: CDR1 SQVTM and CDR2 ANQGSEA. This CDR3 spans 13 amino acids. The CDR3 nucleotides read TGCAGCGTTGATGAGTACAGGCTCTATGGCTACACCTTC. This codes for CSVDEYRLYGYTF.